The sequence of this T cell receptor beta chain was determined in a study of T-cell memory formation after mild COVID-19. Findings and caveats of the study: Some clones that responded turned up in pre-infection memory, which suggests that cross-reactive memory joined in.

Germline values: CDR1 SSHAT, CDR2 FNYEAQ (reference sequence). Trimming cost V 5 bases and J 3 bases, with 13 bases left between them. The CDR3 runs 15 residues. With constant-segment primers, 5'RACE yielded cDNA libraries of TCR alpha and TCR beta that carried sample barcodes and UMIs. Via MiXCR, TCRdb re-called the 5' RACE reads, giving one row per CDR3 protein. The data show under 600,000 distinct CDR3 sequences, with 20% to 25% seen just once and about 8.4% held by the top ten. In regard to this clonotype: Its antigen is still unknown.

This receptor was identified in an adult woman who had mild COVID-19 (a few samples of this study predate the infection). Cell type and time point are not known. Sequencing input: PBMCs or a T cell subset sorted from them (not recorded which). The chain combines TRBV7-7 with TRBJ2-2; D remains unclear. The CDR3 region is CASSIAGSYTGELFF. CDR3 DNA: TGTGCCAGCAGCATTGCCGGGTCCTACACCGGGGAGCTGTTTTTT.